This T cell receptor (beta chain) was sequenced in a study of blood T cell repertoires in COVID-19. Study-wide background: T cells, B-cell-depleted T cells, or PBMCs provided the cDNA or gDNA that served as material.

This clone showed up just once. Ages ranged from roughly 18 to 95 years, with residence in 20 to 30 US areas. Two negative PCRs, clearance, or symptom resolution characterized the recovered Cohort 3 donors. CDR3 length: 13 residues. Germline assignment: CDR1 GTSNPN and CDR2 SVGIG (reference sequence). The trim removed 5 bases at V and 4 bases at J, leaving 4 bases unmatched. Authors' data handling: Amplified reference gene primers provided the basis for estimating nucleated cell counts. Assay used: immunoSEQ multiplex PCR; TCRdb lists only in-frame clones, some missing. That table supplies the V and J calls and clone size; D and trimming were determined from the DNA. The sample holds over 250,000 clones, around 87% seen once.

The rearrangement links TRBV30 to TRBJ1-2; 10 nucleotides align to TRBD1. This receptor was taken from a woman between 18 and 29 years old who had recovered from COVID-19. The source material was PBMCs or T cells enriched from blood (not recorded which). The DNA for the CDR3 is TGTGCCTGGGAGACAGGGGGCCGCTATGGCTACACCTTC. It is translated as CAWETGGRYGYTF.